The 26 T cell receptor beta chains reported below all come from one sample, sequenced in a study of OX40 agonist ivuxolimab in advanced cancers. Assay used: immunoSEQ multiplex PCR; TCRdb lists only in-frame clones, some missing. This sample yields tens of thousands of clones, of which almost 85% are seen a single time; about 2% belongs to the top ten. The sequencing here drew on CD4+ or CD8+ T cells sorted from blood, taken in a trial of the OX40 agonist ivuxolimab. These receptors all come from an adult with an advanced solid tumor such as melanoma, head and neck, liver or kidney cancer.

As for this clone: Relative to the germline gene, one junction end is altered; a read error may explain this. The chain links TRBV7-7 to TRBJ1-1, with a tentative D call TRBD1 (5 bases). CDR3 size: 13 residues. The germline gives CDR1 SSHAT, CDR2 FNYEAQ (reference sequence). The CDR3 DNA reads as TGTGCTAGCAGCTTGGGGCCCTACACTGAAGCTTTCTTT. The encoded protein is CASSLGPYTEAFF.

This chain uses TRBV29-1 with TRBJ2-4; D possibly uses TRBD1 or TRBD2 (7 bases each). CDR1 is SQVTM and CDR2 is ANQGSEA in the germline V gene. V was cut by 7 bases and J by 5 bases, with 15 bases left in between. The CDR3 totals 13 residues. The CDR3 DNA follows: TGCAGCGCAGAACCAGGGGGGGAAAACATTCAGTACTTC. Its protein is CSAEPGGENIQYF.

The chain uses TRBV5-4 and TRBJ2-6; possible D gene TRBD2, 7 bases. CDR1 and CDR2 (germline): SGHNT, YYREEE (reference sequence). V dropped 2 bases and J dropped 0 bases, with 12 bases sitting between them. The CDR3 is 17 residues long. This CDR3 reads CASSFGGRSSGANVLTF. CDR3 in DNA: TGTGCCAGCAGCTTCGGGGGGCGTAGCTCTGGGGCCAACGTCCTGACTTTC.

This clone was detected only a few times. This chain links TRBV10-3 with TRBJ2-3; 9 nucleotides align to TRBD2. The CDR3 runs 15 residues. J was trimmed by 4 bases and V by 1 base; bases with no gene match: 3. Germline CDR1 ENHRY, CDR2 SYGVKD. For the CDR3, the DNA is TGTGCCATCAGTGAGTGGCGGGAGGGGTCAGATACGCAGTATTTT. The encoded protein is CAISEWREGSDTQYF.

V is TRBV28 and J is TRBJ2-6; TRBD2 matches 7 bases. Germline trimming cut 6 bases from V and 4 bases from J; bases unmatched to any gene: 3. The CDR3 is 14 residues long. Per the germline V gene, CDR1 is MDHEN and CDR2 is SYDVKM. CDR3 loop: CASRTSAGANVLTF. The DNA for the CDR3 is TGTGCCAGCAGAACTAGCGCAGGGGCCAACGTCCTGACTTTC.

V usage is TRBV14 and J usage is TRBJ2-3; 10 nucleotides agree with TRBD1. This CDR3 spans 15 amino acids. Trimming took 1 base from V and 7 from J; bases not matched to a gene: 5. CDR1 and CDR2 (germline): SGHDN, FVKESK. CDR3 loop: CASSQGQGAFNTQYF. CDR3 nucleotides: TGTGCCAGCAGCCAAGGACAGGGGGCCTTTAATACGCAGTATTTT.

The chain links TRBV6-1 to TRBJ2-2; TRBD1 might be the D (5 bases). Germline V gene data show CDR1 as MNHNS and CDR2 as SASEGT. V lost 6 bases to trimming and J lost 2 bases, with 13 bases between them. This CDR3 is built from 15 residues. CDR3 DNA: TGTGCCAGCAGCAGACAGACGATAAACACCGGGGAGCTGTTTTTT. Its translation is CASSRQTINTGELFF.

The chain links TRBV7-9 to TRBJ2-5; maybe TRBD2 (5 bases). The CDR3 has 18 residues. Deletions cut 8 bases from V and 0 bases from J, with 25 bases between. Per germline, CDR1 SEHNR and CDR2 FQNEAQ (reference sequence). CDR3 residues: CASQRDFFASGYQETQYF. CDR3 sequence (DNA): TGTGCCAGCCAGAGGGATTTTTTTGCGTCTGGGTACCAAGAGACCCAGTACTTC.

The chain joins TRBV7-8 to TRBJ2-7, with 7 bases fitting TRBD1. Germline-derived CDR1 and CDR2 are SGHVS and FQNEAQ. Germline trimming cut 5 bases from V and 2 bases from J; bases unmatched to any gene: 9. This CDR3 spans 15 amino acids. CDR3 amino acids: CASSPRQGSTYEQYF. The DNA of the CDR3 is TGTGCCAGCAGCCCTCGACAGGGTTCGACCTACGAGCAGTACTTC. Full variable domain (rest looked up from reference TRBV7-8 and TRBJ2-7): GAGVSQSPRYKVAKRGQDVALRCDPISGHVSLFWYQQALGQGPEFLTYFQNEAQLDKSGLPSDRFFAERPEGSVSTLKIQRTQQEDSAVYLCASSPRQGSTYEQYFGPGTRLTVT.

There are a few counts of this clone. The chain recombines TRBV5-4 with TRBJ1-1; tentatively, D is TRBD1 (5 bases). Germline V gene sequence: CDR1 SGHNT, CDR2 YYREEE (reference sequence). The CDR3 has 15 residues. V was cut by 0 bases and J by 0 bases, with 9 bases left in between. The CDR3 DNA sequence: TGTGCCAGCAGCTTGGTCGGGGGTATGAACACTGAAGCTTTCTTT. It yields the protein CASSLVGGMNTEAFF.

This sequence joins TRBV6-1 and TRBJ2-3, with a weak D call TRBD2 (6 bases). Germline-derived CDR1 and CDR2 are MNHNS and SASEGT. V was cut by 2 bases and J by 0 bases, with 12 bases left in between. This CDR3 spans 16 amino acids. CDR3 residues: CASSELGGASTDTQYF. CDR3 nucleotide sequence: TGTGCCAGCAGTGAACTCGGAGGGGCTAGCACAGATACGCAGTATTTT.

There are a few counts of this clone. The rearrangement links TRBV19 to TRBJ2-3, with D hard to call. Germline CDR1 is LNHDA and CDR2 is SQIVND (reference sequence). There are 14 residues in the CDR3. Trimming removed 3 bases at V and 2 bases at J, with 9 bases between. The CDR3 coding sequence is TGTGCCAGTAGTATTAAGGGATCCACAGATACGCAGTATTTT. It encodes CASSIKGSTDTQYF.

This rearrangement joins TRBV7-9 to TRBJ2-7; D may be TRBD1 or TRBD2 (5 bases each). From germline, CDR1 is SEHNR and CDR2 FQNEAQ (reference sequence). This CDR3 comprises 14 residues. Trimming took off 7 bases at V and 1 base at J, with 14 bases between the two ends. The CDR3 DNA reads as TGTGCCAGCAACTCCGGGACGGGTTCCTACGAGCAGTACTTC. This translates into CASNSGTGSYEQYF.

The rearrangement uses TRBV30 and TRBJ1-1; unclear D gene. CDR1 and CDR2 from the germline V gene are GTSNPN and SVGIG (reference sequence). The CDR3 contains 17 residues. V was clipped by 2 bases and J by 4 bases, with 23 bases between them. In nucleotides, the CDR3 is TGTGCCTGGAGTTCCCGATGGTCCTCGCTGGGAAGCACTGAAGCTTTCTTT. Amino acid sequence: CAWSSRWSSLGSTEAFF.

V and J are TRBV11-2 and TRBJ1-1; the D gene is possibly TRBD1 (5 bases). Germline V gene data show CDR1 as SGHAT and CDR2 as FQNNGV. This CDR3 has 15 residues. Trimming stripped 2 bases from V and 1 base from J, with 11 bases between. CDR3 sequence: CASSLLAGKNTEAFF. DNA for the CDR3: TGTGCCAGCAGCTTACTTGCAGGGAAGAACACTGAAGCTTTCTTT.

V is TRBV15 and J is TRBJ1-1; no firm D call. V shed 1 base and J shed 1 base, with 1 base lying between them. Germline lookup yields CDR1 LNHNV and CDR2 YYDKDF (reference sequence). CDR3 length: 12 amino acids. The CDR3 DNA sequence: TGTGCCACCAGCAGAGGGAACACTGAAGCTTTCTTT. This encodes CATSRGNTEAFF.

Relative to its sample, this clone is medium-sized. J is TRBJ2-1 and V is TRBV2; 10 bases match TRBD2. With V trimmed by 4 bases and J by 12 bases, 9 bases remained unmatched. The CDR3 has 14 residues. Germline assignment: CDR1 SNHLY and CDR2 FYNNEI. CDR3 sequence: CASSAPLAGVRQFF. The CDR3 DNA is TGTGCCAGCAGTGCCCCCCTAGCGGGAGTAAGGCAGTTCTTC.

The J gene is TRBJ1-2, the V gene TRBV7-9, with D uncertain. Germline-derived CDR1 and CDR2 are SEHNR and FQNEAQ (reference sequence). V dropped 5 bases and J dropped 5 bases, with 9 bases sitting between them. The CDR3 contains 12 residues. The CDR3 is CASSLDYYGYTF. The CDR3 nucleotides read TGTGCCAGCAGCCTAGACTATTATGGCTACACCTTC.

This clone has only one observation. V and J are TRBV14 and TRBJ2-7; 9 bases are a match to TRBD2. Germline trimming cut 5 bases from V and 7 bases from J; bases unmatched to any gene: 12. The germline V gene encodes CDR1 SGHDN and CDR2 FVKESK. The CDR3 spans 15 residues. CDR3 residues: CASSGARLAEQEQYF. CDR3 DNA sequence: TGTGCCAGCAGCGGGGCTAGACTAGCGGAGCAGGAGCAGTACTTC.

V and J are TRBV9 and TRBJ2-6, with a possible D match to TRBD2 (5 bases). Trimming shortened V by 5 bases and J by 3 bases, and 12 bases separated the two germline ends. CDR1 SGDLS and CDR2 YYNGEE come from the germline V gene. The CDR3 runs to 15 residues. CDR3 in amino acids: CASSGLGFGANVLTF. Written as DNA, the CDR3 is TGTGCCAGCAGTGGACTCGGTTTTGGGGCCAACGTCCTGACTTTC.

V gene TRBV10-3 combines with J gene TRBJ1-5; D is perhaps TRBD1 (5 bases). Germline CDR1 reads ENHRY; CDR2 reads SYGVKD. The V and J ends lost 1 base and 0 bases respectively, with 13 bases between them. The CDR3 runs 17 residues. The CDR3 loop reads CAISEYRSINSNQPQHF. The DNA for the CDR3 is TGTGCCATCAGTGAGTACAGGAGCATTAATAGCAATCAGCCCCAGCATTTT.

This sequence joins TRBV6-1 and TRBJ1-4; a possible D gene is TRBD1 (6 bases). The CDR3 runs to 15 residues. Germline assignment: CDR1 MNHNS and CDR2 SASEGT. V gave up 1 base and J gave up 4 bases, with 10 bases separating them. The CDR3 loop is CASSEDWGHNEKLFF. The CDR3 DNA reads TGTGCCAGCAGTGAAGATTGGGGACATAATGAAAAACTGTTTTTT.

This clone appeared a single time. This sequence joins TRBV6-5 and TRBJ1-4; 7 bases line up with TRBD1. J gave up 5 bases and V 6 bases, and 9 bases lay outside the gene matches. This CDR3 region has 15 residues. Germline lookup yields CDR1 MNHEY and CDR2 SVGAGI. CDR3 coding DNA: TGTGCCAGCAGCCTAACGACAGGGCCCAATGAAAAACTGTTTTTT. Encoded protein: CASSLTTGPNEKLFF.

The rearrangement uses TRBV5-6 and TRBJ1-1, with D unclear. Germline CDR1 reads SGHDT; CDR2 reads YYEEEE. Trimming left V 0 bases short and J 5 bases short, with 8 bases between. The CDR3 contains 13 residues. The CDR3 protein is CASSLGRQTEAFF. The CDR3 region has the DNA TGTGCCAGCAGCTTGGGCCGGCAAACTGAAGCTTTCTTT.

The chain combines TRBV6-1 with TRBJ1-5; unclear D gene. This CDR3 has 15 residues. Trimming pared 6 bases from V and 0 bases from J, leaving 12 bases between. Germline loops: CDR1 MNHNS, CDR2 SASEGT. The chain's CDR3 is CASRRILYSNQPQHF. The CDR3 nucleotides are TGTGCCAGCAGAAGGATACTTTATAGCAATCAGCCCCAGCATTTT.

The chain couples TRBV28 to TRBJ2-1; D uncertain. Trimming shortened V by 5 bases and J by 10 bases, and 18 bases separated the two germline ends. CDR1 and CDR2 (germline): MDHEN, SYDVKM. This CDR3 is 14 amino acids long. The CDR3 reads CASSRPPSIREQFF. The DNA of the CDR3 is TGTGCCAGCAGTCGACCCCCATCCATCCGGGAGCAGTTCTTC.